The rows below give T cell receptor beta chains drawn from one sample of a study of T cells in Graves' hyperthyroidism and ophthalmopathy. One entry per CDR3 protein, called by TCRdb with MiXCR from the multiplex PCR reads. The sample yields 550,000 to 850,000 distinct CDR3 sequences, about 17% seen once. The sequenced sample consisted of blood. These TCRs come from a woman aged 45-59 years with Graves' hyperthyroidism that later progressed to Graves' ophthalmopathy. CDR3s leave out the opening cysteine and the closing phenylalanine or tryptophan. Fields, in order: J gene, V gene, CDR3 protein.

TRBJ1-1 TRBV20-1 SAPGQGSIEAF
TRBJ2-1 TRBV14 ASSQESVGEQF
TRBJ2-1 TRBV7-2 ASSYSGGGGRF
TRBJ2-1 TRBV7-6 ASSLVPGANEQF
TRBJ2-2 TRBV9 ASSVAVINPGELF
TRBJ2-3 TRBV11-2 ASSTRDREYTDTQY
TRBJ2-1 TRBV7-2 ASTPAGSLEQF
TRBJ2-1 TRBV12-3/TRBV12-4 ASSRAGEQF
TRBJ2-2 TRBV12-5 ASGLKGRGGELF
TRBJ2-3 TRBV29-1 SFLPGQGDADTQY
TRBJ2-1 TRBV10-3 AISESRGGSYNEQF
TRBJ2-5 TRBV5-6 ASSLHPAGTQY
TRBJ1-6 TRBV12-3/TRBV12-4 ASSEDSLVSLH
TRBJ2-5 TRBV7-2 ASSQSGAGATGGETQY
TRBJ1-1 TRBV5-1 ASSLEGGGLGEAF
TRBJ1-6 TRBV7-9 ASSLALDGRSPLH
TRBJ2-5 TRBV30 AWSALGGGGETQY
TRBJ1-2 TRBV20-1 SASWGGGYT
TRBJ2-1 TRBV2 ASSEGEGYNEQF
TRBJ1-1 TRBV3-1 ASSATTEAF
TRBJ2-5 TRBV7-9 ASSESPGRLLSTQY
TRBJ1-4 TRBV4-1 ASSVTWSESNEKLF